This TCR beta chain was captured by sequencing in a study of blood T cell repertoires in COVID-19. Across the whole study: The cDNA or gDNA used as material had been derived from T cells, B-cell-depleted T cells, or PBMCs.

The study recruited people aged roughly 18 to 100 years across roughly 23 US areas. Cohort assignment relied on participant-reported clinical history. Exposed enrollees had met someone with a PCR-confirmed or clinician-diagnosed COVID-19 case at some point within the 2 weeks before study entry. This clone was seen only once. This sample also contains other DNA sequences that code for the same CDR3. The germline V gene encodes CDR1 LGHDT and CDR2 YNNKEL (reference sequence). The germline V and J ends were trimmed by 1 base and 5 bases, with 8 bases remaining between them. The CDR3 covers 13 residues. Measured with immunoSEQ multiplex PCR; TCRdb has only the in-frame clones, and not every one. The sample has about 220,000 clones; 83% are singletons.

The rearrangement links TRBV3-1 (or the pseudogene TRBV3-2) to TRBJ1-2; D not resolved. The sequenced material came from PBMCs or T cells enriched from blood (not recorded which). This clonotype was sampled from a woman aged 50 to 65 who had been exposed to COVID-19. For the CDR3, the DNA is TGTGCCAGCAGCCAAGGGGCGGGATATGGCTACACCTTC. Encoded protein: CASSQGAGYGYTF.